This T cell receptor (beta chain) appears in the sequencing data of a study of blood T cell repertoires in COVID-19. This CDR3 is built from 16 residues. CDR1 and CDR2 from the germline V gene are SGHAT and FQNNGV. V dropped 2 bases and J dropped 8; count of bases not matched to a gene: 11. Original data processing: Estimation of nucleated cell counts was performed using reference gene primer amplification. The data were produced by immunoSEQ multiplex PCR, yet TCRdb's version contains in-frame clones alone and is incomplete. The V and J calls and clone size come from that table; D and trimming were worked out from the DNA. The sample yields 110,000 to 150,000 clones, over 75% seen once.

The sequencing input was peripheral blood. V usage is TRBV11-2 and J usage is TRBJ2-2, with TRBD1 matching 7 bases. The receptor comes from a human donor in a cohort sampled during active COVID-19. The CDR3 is CASSLKETGLAGELFF. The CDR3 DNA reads TGTGCCAGCAGCTTAAAGGAGACAGGGTTGGCGGGGGAGCTGTTTTTT.